Following are 27 T cell receptor beta chains from one sample sequenced in a study of CD8 T cells in ankylosing spondylitis. No cognate antigen is known for these TCRs. Using its own MiXCR run on the 5' RACE reads, TCRdb lists one record per CDR3 protein. This table has roughly 700,000 distinct CDR3 sequences, under 20% appearing once. Study results and limitations: In ankylosing spondylitis blood, a motif of roughly eight highly homologous TCR beta variants appeared characteristic.

Sequenced: blood, either unsorted or a sorted T cell fraction (not recorded which). The receptors stem from a male donor with ankylosing spondylitis.

The J gene is TRBJ2-7, the V gene TRBV3-1, with a possible D match to TRBD2 (5 bases). Per the germline V gene, CDR1 is LGHDT and CDR2 is YNNKEL (reference sequence). V lost 1 base, J lost 6 bases, and 10 bases lay in between. CDR3 length: 13 residues. Here the CDR3 reads CASSQASGIEQYF. The CDR3 coding sequence is TGTGCCAGCAGCCAAGCGTCGGGGATCGAGCAGTACTTC.

The chain has TRBV5-1 and TRBJ2-1, with 7 nucleotides matching TRBD1. CDR1 SGHRS and CDR2 YFSETQ come from the germline V gene. Losses at the gene ends were 2 bases for V and 2 bases for J; bases not matched to a gene: 7. This CDR3 has 16 amino acids. The DNA of the CDR3 is TGCGCCAGCAGCTTAGAAGGGACAGCCGCCTACAATGAGCAGTTCTTC. Its protein is CASSLEGTAAYNEQFF.

V is TRBV20-1 and J is TRBJ1-4; no clear D gene. The CDR3 is 13 amino acids. From germline, CDR1 is DFQATT and CDR2 SNEGSKA (reference sequence). Between the trimmed V and J ends, which lost 6 bases and 7 bases, there was a span of 15 bases. DNA of the CDR3: TGCAGTGCCGCCGGGAACGTGGGTGAAAAACTGTTTTTT. Protein: CSAAGNVGEKLFF.

This clonotype has just a few counts. V usage is TRBV5-1 and J usage is TRBJ2-2, with D unresolved. The CDR3 spans 16 residues. Germline loops: CDR1 SGHRS, CDR2 YFSETQ. V lost 3 bases and J 0 bases, leaving 12 bases between the germline ends. The CDR3 spells CASSSPEGPNTGELFF. The CDR3 DNA reads TGCGCCAGCAGCTCCCCAGAAGGCCCGAACACCGGGGAGCTGTTTTTT.

This clonotype was found many times. The rearrangement links TRBV10-3 to TRBJ1-5; 7 bases are shared with TRBD1. There are 13 residues in the CDR3. The junction had 7 bases not matched to a gene; V was cut back by 7 bases and J by 7 bases. CDR1 and CDR2 (germline): ENHRY, SYGVKD. CDR3 region: CAIKKGANQPQHF. The CDR3 DNA reads TGTGCCATCAAGAAGGGGGCGAACCAGCCCCAGCATTTT.

This clonotype was counted once. V is TRBV10-3 and J is TRBJ1-5, with 11 nucleotides matching TRBD1. The CDR3 contains 14 residues. CDR1 is ENHRY, CDR2 SYGVKD, per germline. V was clipped by 6 bases and J by 4 bases; unmatched bases: 2. Here the CDR3 DNA reads TGTGCCATCAGGGGACAGGGGGGAAATCAGCCCCAGCATTTT. Protein sequence: CAIRGQGGNQPQHF.

This clonotype was observed a few times. This chain uses TRBV2 with TRBJ1-2; D call uncertain. The CDR3 runs to 13 residues. The V gene's germline CDR1 is SNHLY and CDR2 FYNNEI. The V gene lost 7 bases and the J gene lost 4 bases, with 13 bases spanning the gap. The DNA of the CDR3 is TGTGCCAGCAACTTGGAAGAGGCCTATGGCTACACCTTC. This gives the protein CASNLEEAYGYTF.

This clonotype turned up a few times. The chain combines TRBV4-3 with TRBJ2-7, with 8 bases aligning to TRBD2. From germline, CDR1 is LGHNA and CDR2 YSLEER. This CDR3 has 17 amino acids. J gave up 6 bases and V 0 bases, and 13 bases lay outside the gene matches. The CDR3 sequence: CASSQDRGTSLGSEQYF. CDR3 sequence (DNA): TGCGCCAGCAGCCAAGATAGAGGGACTAGTCTTGGCTCCGAGCAGTACTTC.

The genes are TRBV28 and TRBJ2-3; 10 positions match TRBD2. CDR3 length equals 16 residues. The junction had 6 bases not matched to a gene; V was cut back by 1 base and J by 5 bases. Germline CDR1 is MDHEN and CDR2 is SYDVKM. The CDR3 DNA sequence: TGTGCCAGCAGTTTATTCCTAGCGGGAGTGGTAGATACGCAGTATTTT. This encodes CASSLFLAGVVDTQYF.

Only a few counts were recorded for this clonotype. The chain recombines TRBV30 with TRBJ1-2; the D is unclear. Looked up from germline, CDR1 is GTSNPN and CDR2 is SVGIG (reference sequence). Between the trimmed V and J ends, which lost 2 bases and 6 bases, there was a span of 13 bases. This CDR3 region has 13 residues. The CDR3 sequence is CAWSWREGHGYTF. The CDR3 DNA reads TGTGCCTGGAGTTGGCGGGAAGGCCATGGCTACACCTTC.

The gene calls are TRBV7-9 and TRBJ2-5; D is ambiguous. This CDR3 has 13 amino acids. V lost 4 bases, J lost 5 bases, and 11 bases lay in between. From germline, CDR1 is SEHNR and CDR2 FQNEAQ (reference sequence). CDR3: CASSSRGSETQYF. The CDR3 region has the DNA TGTGCCAGCAGCTCCCGCGGAAGTGAGACCCAGTACTTC.

J is TRBJ2-1 and V is TRBV24-1; possibly TRBD1 or TRBD2 for D (5 bases each). The CDR3 covers 13 residues. Trimming cost V 3 bases and J 12 bases, with 14 bases left between them. CDR1 and CDR2 (germline): KGHDR, SFDVKD. CDR3 loop: CATSDQGTGTQFF. The CDR3 nucleotides read TGTGCCACCAGTGATCAGGGAACCGGGACGCAGTTCTTC.

This clonotype was counted only a few times. The chain has TRBV5-1 and TRBJ2-2; no reliable D call. The germline gives CDR1 SGHRS, CDR2 YFSETQ. The V end was cut by 0 bases, the J end by 10 bases, with 10 bases between. The CDR3 is 13 residues long. The CDR3 is CASSLVHLAELFF. The CDR3, as DNA: TGCGCCAGCAGCTTGGTCCACCTCGCGGAGCTGTTTTTT.

This clonotype was seen only a few times. The genes are TRBV18 and TRBJ2-1, with 8 bases fitting TRBD1. Trimming at V came to 3 bases and at J to 7 bases, leaving 11 bases not matched to a gene. There are 16 residues in the CDR3. CDR1 is KGHSH and CDR2 is LQKENI in the germline V gene. The CDR3 sequence: CASSPEWTGSGNEQFF. The CDR3 DNA sequence: TGTGCCAGCTCACCGGAATGGACAGGGTCGGGAAATGAGCAGTTCTTC.

This clonotype was seen many times. This rearrangement joins TRBV5-1 to TRBJ2-1, with 7 bases aligning to TRBD2. This CDR3 spans 14 amino acids. With 7 bases clipped from V and 0 bases from J, the junction kept 4 bases outside the gene matches. CDR1 is SGHRS, CDR2 YFSETQ, per germline. The CDR3 DNA sequence: TGCGCCAGCTACAGCGGGGACTCCTACAATGAGCAGTTCTTC. It yields the protein CASYSGDSYNEQFF.

This clonotype was observed a handful of times. The V call is TRBV12-3 or TRBV12-4, the J call TRBJ2-7; possible D gene TRBD2, 7 bases. The CDR3 spans 14 residues. Trimming took off 6 bases at V and 2 bases at J, with 14 bases between the two ends. CDR3 amino acids: CASSLWGGPYEQYF. CDR3 in DNA: TGTGCCAGCAGCCTATGGGGGGGCCCCTACGAGCAGTACTTC.

The V gene is TRBV5-1, the J gene TRBJ2-2; no reliable D call. Germline values: CDR1 SGHRS, CDR2 YFSETQ. The CDR3 is 15 residues long. V gave up 4 bases and J gave up 7 bases, with 17 bases separating them. The CDR3 protein is CASSASSTSVGELFF. The DNA for the CDR3 is TGCGCCAGCAGCGCCTCCTCGACATCAGTCGGGGAGCTGTTTTTT. The complete variable domain, with remaining parts taken from reference TRBV5-1 and TRBJ2-2, reads KAGVTQTPRYLIKTRGQQVTLSCSPISGHRSVSWYQQTPGQGLQFLFEYFSETQRNKGNFPGRFSGRQFSNSRSEMNVSTLELGDSALYLCASSASSTSVGELFFGEGSRLTVL.

The genes are TRBV2 and TRBJ2-1; TRBD2 aligns across 10 bases. The CDR3 contains 15 residues. Germline loops: CDR1 SNHLY, CDR2 FYNNEI. J gave up 9 bases and V 1 base, and 6 bases lay outside the gene matches. CDR3 in amino acids: CASSEDLAGVGEQFF. CDR3 nucleotide sequence: TGTGCCAGCAGTGAAGACCTAGCGGGAGTAGGTGAGCAGTTCTTC.

The chain links TRBV29-1 to TRBJ1-1; D is possibly TRBD1 (5 bases). V was trimmed by 6 bases and J by 4 bases, leaving 12 bases between them. The V gene's germline CDR1 is SQVTM and CDR2 ANQGSEA. The CDR3 has 12 residues. The CDR3, as DNA: TGCAGCGTCAATGACAGAACCACTGAAGCTTTCTTT. It is translated as CSVNDRTTEAFF.

In nucleotides, the CDR3 is TGTGCCAGCAGTTTAAGGGGGCGGGACCTTAGGGCTTTCTTT. It translates to CASSLRGRDLRAFF. The chain joins TRBV12-3 or TRBV12-4 to TRBJ1-1; 7 bases agree with TRBD1. There are 14 residues in the CDR3. The V segment lost 2 bases and the J segment 11 bases; nucleotides outside the gene matches: 11.

This clonotype was counted a few times. The chain joins TRBV29-1 to TRBJ1-1; 10 bases match TRBD1. Germline V gene data show CDR1 as SQVTM and CDR2 as ANQGSEA. The CDR3 is 13 amino acids. Unmatched junction bases numbered 6, after V lost 5 bases and J lost 6 bases. CDR3 loop: CSVTGTGASEAFF. The CDR3 DNA is TGCAGCGTTACCGGGACAGGGGCCTCTGAAGCTTTCTTT.

Worth noting for this clonotype: A read error is likely, as this CDR3 ends without the conserved phenylalanine or tryptophan. The CDR3 DNA is TGTGCCAGCAGTTACGAGGGACGAAAAACTTCACCCCTCCACATT. This codes for CASSYEGRKTSPLHI. This chain uses TRBV27 with TRBJ1-6, with D maybe TRBD1 (5 bases). The CDR3 is made up of 15 amino acids. The V and J ends lost 4 bases and 9 bases respectively, with 16 bases between them. The germline gives CDR1 MNHEY, CDR2 SMNVEV (reference sequence).

This clonotype was seen a few times. The chain links TRBV29-1 to TRBJ1-2; 9 bases align to TRBD1. The CDR3 is made up of 14 amino acids. V trimming: 6 bases; J trimming: 4 bases; junction bases outside the gene matches: 9. The germline V gene has CDR1 SQVTM and CDR2 ANQGSEA. The DNA for the CDR3 is TGCAGCGTCATGGAAAAGGACAGGGGCTATGGCTACACCTTC. Protein sequence: CSVMEKDRGYGYTF. Full variable domain (remainder filled in from reference TRBV29-1 and TRBJ1-2): SAVISQKPSRDICQRGTSLTIQCQVDSQVTMMFWYRQQPGQSLTLIATANQGSEATYESGFVIDKFPISRPNLTFSTLTVSNMSPEDSSIYLCSVMEKDRGYGYTFGSGTRLTVV.

DNA of the CDR3: TGTGCCAGCAGCGGAACGAAGTCCCGGGACAGGGCTGAGCAGTTCTTC. Amino acids: CASSGTKSRDRAEQFF. The chain couples TRBV3-1 to TRBJ2-1; 9 nucleotides agree with TRBD1. With V trimmed by 5 bases and J by 9 bases, 14 bases remained unmatched. This CDR3 is built from 16 residues. Germline loops: CDR1 LGHDT, CDR2 YNNKEL (reference sequence).

The rearrangement joins TRBV27 to TRBJ2-5; a possible D gene is TRBD2 (5 bases). Germline CDR1 MNHEY, CDR2 SMNVEV (reference sequence). V lost 0 bases and J lost 3, with 14 bases in between. The CDR3 has 16 residues. In DNA, the CDR3 is TGTGCCAGCAGTTTATCTTGGGCCCCCGGGGAAGAGACCCAGTACTTC. Translation gives CASSLSWAPGEETQYF.

This clonotype was counted only a few times. The J gene is TRBJ1-3, the V gene TRBV5-6, with D maybe TRBD1 (5 bases). V lost 4 bases to trimming and J lost 0 bases, with 14 bases between them. This CDR3 is built from 16 residues. Germline-derived CDR1 and CDR2 are SGHDT and YYEEEE. The CDR3 protein is CASSAYRIDSGNTIYF. In nucleotides, the CDR3 is TGTGCCAGCAGCGCCTACAGGATTGACTCTGGAAACACCATATATTTT.

The J gene is TRBJ2-1, the V gene TRBV12-3 or TRBV12-4; D gene uncertain. V lost 7 bases, J lost 4 bases, and 5 bases lay in between. The CDR3 runs to 11 residues. This CDR3 is CASKDYNEQFF. As DNA, the CDR3 is TGTGCCAGCAAGGATTACAATGAGCAGTTCTTC.